This TCR beta chain was observed in a study of human T cells and chemical hapten exposure. This clonotype was observed many times. TCRdb analysed the RACE reads with MiXCR anew, one entry per CDR3 protein. The sample carries fewer than 50,000 distinct CDR3 sequences, less than 8.5% recorded once. Time point indicated: pre-sensitization, week 0. Stated treatment: therapeutic diphenylcyclopropenone sensitization with weekly scalp DPC. Germline V lookup: CDR1 GTSNPN, CDR2 SVGIG (reference sequence). This CDR3 comprises 13 residues. Trimming took 1 base from V and 6 from J, leaving 10 bases between them. The sample consisted of whole blood, taken in connection with sensitization to the hapten diphenylcyclopropenone (DPC). The TCR originated in a woman in her forties or fifties with alopecia areata. Some clones in this sample may be carry-over from other donors' samples. The rearrangement links TRBV30 to TRBJ1-5, with D tentatively TRBD1 (5 bases). The DNA of the CDR3 is TGTGCCTGGAGTGGAGGGGAAGGTCAGCCCCAGCATTTT. Translation: CAWSGGEGQPQHF.